Each of the 23 T cell receptor beta chains below was sequenced from the same sample in a study of T-cell reconstitution after alpha-beta-depleted transplantation in children. Unique molecular identifiers were used to barcode this TCRbeta library. TCRdb independently ran MiXCR on the PCR reads; one entry per CDR3 protein. The profile shows approximately 240,000 distinct CDR3 sequences, 9.7% of them singletons. The sequencing used PBMCs from the stem cell graft donor, collected from the stem cell graft. The source of these receptors is a human donor who donated a stem cell graft to a child with SCID.

This clonotype appeared a few times. The J gene is TRBJ2-6, the V gene TRBV5-6; D is undetermined. Trimming left V 1 base short and J 0 bases short, with 5 bases between. The CDR3 spans 15 residues. CDR1 SGHDT and CDR2 YYEEEE come from the germline V gene. CDR3 residues: CASSLWSSGANVLTF. The DNA of the CDR3 is TGTGCCAGCAGCTTGTGGAGCTCTGGGGCCAACGTCCTGACTTTC. The full variable domain, its missing parts supplied by reference TRBV5-6 and TRBJ2-6, is DAGVTQSPTHLIKTRGQQVTLRCSPKSGHDTVSWYQQALGQGPQFIFQYYEEEERQRGNFPDRFSGHQFPNYSSELNVNALLLGDSALYLCASSLWSSGANVLTFGAGSRLTVL.

Many counts were recorded for this clonotype. V usage is TRBV5-1 and J usage is TRBJ1-1; D perhaps matches TRBD1 (5 bases). V gave up 2 bases and J gave up 4 bases, with 12 bases separating them. Germline CDR1 is SGHRS and CDR2 is YFSETQ. This CDR3 has 14 residues. The CDR3 region has the DNA TGCGCCAGCAGCTTTCAGCAGGGCACCACTGAAGCTTTCTTT. Translating gives CASSFQQGTTEAFF.

The V call is TRBV6-2 or TRBV6-3, the J call TRBJ1-1; the D gene is possibly TRBD1 (5 bases). There are 16 residues in the CDR3. Germline CDR1 reads MNHEY; CDR2 reads SVGEGT. V lost 6 bases and J 7 bases, leaving 24 bases between the germline ends. The CDR3 region is CASSPSPPGPRGEAFF. The CDR3 nucleotides are TGTGCCAGCAGCCCTTCCCCGCCGGGACCGCGGGGTGAAGCTTTCTTT.

The rearrangement joins TRBV5-1 to TRBJ2-1; D perhaps matches TRBD1 (6 bases). CDR1 is SGHRS, CDR2 YFSETQ, per germline. This CDR3 has 14 residues. V was cut by 3 bases and J by 2 bases, with 9 bases left in between. CDR3 amino acids: CASSWDTPYNEQFF. Here the CDR3 DNA reads TGCGCCAGCAGCTGGGACACACCCTACAATGAGCAGTTCTTC.

The sample holds many counts of this clonotype. The chain couples TRBV2 to TRBJ1-4; D is perhaps TRBD1 (5 bases). Germline values: CDR1 SNHLY, CDR2 FYNNEI. CDR3 size: 13 residues. V was trimmed by 6 bases and J by 2 bases, leaving 7 bases between them. The CDR3 loop reads CASRRDTNEKLFF. In DNA, the CDR3 is TGTGCCAGCAGGAGGGACACTAATGAAAAACTGTTTTTT.

The chain uses TRBV5-1 and TRBJ2-5; no clear D. Trimming left V 0 bases short and J 1 base short, with 16 bases between. CDR3 length: 17 residues. Germline values: CDR1 SGHRS, CDR2 YFSETQ. The CDR3 reads CASSLGSPALSQETQYF. The CDR3 coding sequence is TGCGCCAGCAGCTTGGGATCGCCAGCCCTCTCCCAAGAGACCCAGTACTTC.

At least ten counts were recorded for this clonotype. The genes are TRBV5-1 and TRBJ2-2; D call uncertain. Germline loops: CDR1 SGHRS, CDR2 YFSETQ. Trimming left V 0 bases short and J 5 bases short, with 5 bases between. This CDR3 has 13 amino acids. This CDR3 is CASSLVLTGELFF. The CDR3 coding sequence is TGCGCCAGCAGCTTGGTACTGACCGGGGAGCTGTTTTTT. Together with reference TRBV5-1 and TRBJ2-2, the CDR3 gives the full variable domain: KAGVTQTPRYLIKTRGQQVTLSCSPISGHRSVSWYQQTPGQGLQFLFEYFSETQRNKGNFPGRFSGRQFSNSRSEMNVSTLELGDSALYLCASSLVLTGELFFGEGSRLTVL.

The chain is built from TRBV12-3 or TRBV12-4 and TRBJ2-2; tentative D call: TRBD2 (5 bases). Trimming took off 3 bases at V and 0 bases at J, with 14 bases between the two ends. The CDR3 totals 17 residues. CDR3 nucleotides: TGTGCCAGCAGTTTCGAGCGCACGGGGACGAACACCGGGGAGCTGTTTTTT. Translation gives CASSFERTGTNTGELFF.

This clonotype was seen at least ten times. The V call is TRBV4-2, the J call TRBJ1-5; D is possibly TRBD1 (5 bases). The germline V gene has CDR1 LGHNA and CDR2 YNFKEQ. The CDR3 has 15 amino acids. V was trimmed by 0 bases and J by 4 bases, leaving 10 bases between them. CDR3 bases: TGTGCCAGCAGCCAAGATGCGGGGACGAATCAGCCCCAGCATTTT. Residues: CASSQDAGTNQPQHF.

This clonotype was seen ten or more times. The chain has TRBV29-1 and TRBJ2-3, with D unresolved. Germline CDR1 is SQVTM and CDR2 is ANQGSEA. V was pared by 5 bases and J by 2 bases, with 8 bases between. CDR3 length: 12 amino acids. Written as DNA, the CDR3 is TGCAGCGTTATCCCTGTCACAGATACGCAGTATTTT. Its protein product is CSVIPVTDTQYF.

This clonotype has at least ten counts. The chain joins TRBV5-1 to TRBJ1-5, with 9 nucleotides matching TRBD1. Germline values: CDR1 SGHRS, CDR2 YFSETQ. The V and J ends lost 5 bases and 4 bases, in that order; junction bases with no gene match: 7. The CDR3 contains 15 residues. CDR3 in amino acids: CASSNYRGQNQPQHF. CDR3 DNA: TGCGCCAGCAGTAACTACAGGGGGCAAAATCAGCCCCAGCATTTT.

This clonotype was counted ten times or more. This chain connects TRBV7-2 to TRBJ2-1; TRBD1 matches 7 bases. This CDR3 region has 17 residues. The V gene's germline CDR1 is SGHTA and CDR2 FQGNSA. J was trimmed by 3 bases and V by 0 bases; bases with no gene match: 8. For the CDR3, the DNA is TGTGCCAGCAGCTTAGCACCAAGACAGGGCGGCTACAATGAGCAGTTCTTC. Its protein product is CASSLAPRQGGYNEQFF.

This clonotype was seen ten or more times. The chain joins TRBV3-1 to TRBJ1-1; no definite D call. The CDR3 has 13 amino acids. V lost 4 bases and J lost 4, with 10 bases in between. Looked up from germline, CDR1 is LGHDT and CDR2 is YNNKEL (reference sequence). The chain's CDR3 is CASSPRPATEAFF. The CDR3 nucleotides read TGTGCCAGCAGCCCTCGACCAGCCACTGAAGCTTTCTTT.

This clonotype was recorded at least ten times. The rearrangement uses TRBV9 and TRBJ2-3; 9 bases agree with TRBD1. V shed 3 bases, J shed 0 bases, and the junction held 5 bases outside the gene matches. Per germline, CDR1 SGDLS and CDR2 YYNGEE. The CDR3 contains 16 residues. The CDR3 DNA reads TGTGCCAGCAGCGCCCGGACAGGGGTGAGCACAGATACGCAGTATTTT. It encodes CASSARTGVSTDTQYF.

This clonotype occurred many times. The chain employs TRBV5-1 and TRBJ2-2; D unresolved. This CDR3 is built from 14 residues. The V gene's germline CDR1 is SGHRS and CDR2 YFSETQ. With 0 bases removed from V and 0 bases from J, the gap between germline ends came to 3 bases. CDR3 in DNA: TGCGCCAGCAGCTTGGCCGCGAACACCGGGGAGCTGTTTTTT. This encodes CASSLAANTGELFF.

This clonotype was counted only a few times. Without the conserved terminal phenylalanine or tryptophan, this CDR3 likely stems from a read error. No DNA is shown, since the ends of the CDR3 on it are uncertain; the CDR3 is the one TCRdb lists. V and J are TRBV28 and TRBJ1-1. The CDR3 is made up of 9 amino acids, end residues included. Per the germline V gene, CDR1 is MDHEN and CDR2 is SYDVKM. This chain's CDR3 is CASSFRWRS.

This clonotype has a count of ten or more. CDR3 in amino acids: CASSLFSGYTF. Written as DNA, the CDR3 is TGTGCCAGCAGCTTATTCAGTGGCTACACCTTC. This rearrangement joins TRBV7-2 to TRBJ1-2; D is ambiguous. CDR1 is SGHTA, CDR2 FQGNSA, per germline. The CDR3 is 11 residues long. Between the trimmed V and J ends, which lost 2 bases and 7 bases, there was a span of 5 bases.

This clonotype has ten or more counts. In DNA, the CDR3 is TGCGCCAGCAGCTTGACCAGGGGTGGGGAGCAGTTCTTC. The encoded protein is CASSLTRGGEQFF. This chain connects TRBV5-1 to TRBJ2-1; D is possibly TRBD1 (6 bases). The CDR3 covers 13 residues. V lost 1 base and J 10 bases, leaving 12 bases between the germline ends. Germline CDR1 and CDR2: SGHRS and YFSETQ.

In its sample, this clonotype was seen many times. The rearrangement joins TRBV3-1 to TRBJ2-1, with 7 positions matching TRBD1. The CDR3 loop spans 14 amino acids. Germline values: CDR1 LGHDT, CDR2 YNNKEL (reference sequence). Trimming took 6 bases from V and 10 from J; bases not matched to a gene: 12. The CDR3 loop is CASSQKTGAREQFF. CDR3 nucleotide sequence: TGTGCCAGCAGTCAGAAAACAGGGGCCCGGGAGCAGTTCTTC.

This clonotype appeared a few times. The chain carries TRBV5-1 and TRBJ2-2; D is possibly TRBD1 or TRBD2 (5 bases each). Trimming took off 0 bases at V and 5 bases at J, with 17 bases between the two ends. This CDR3 is built from 17 residues. The germline V gene encodes CDR1 SGHRS and CDR2 YFSETQ. CDR3 DNA: TGCGCCAGCAGCTTGGTCCCGGGGACCTCGGGGACCGGGGAGCTGTTTTTT. As protein: CASSLVPGTSGTGELFF.

As DNA, the CDR3 is TGTGCCAGCAGTTTCACGGGACAGGGCACCTACGAGCAGTACTTC. Protein sequence: CASSFTGQGTYEQYF. The V and J genes are TRBV27 and TRBJ2-7; 9 bases are shared with TRBD1. The germline gives CDR1 MNHEY, CDR2 SMNVEV (reference sequence). CDR3 length: 15 residues. V lost 3 bases to trimming and J lost 2 bases; unmatched junction nucleotides: 5.

This clonotype occurred many times. V gene TRBV20-1 combines with J gene TRBJ2-3, with 12 bases lining up with TRBD2. Per germline, CDR1 DFQATT and CDR2 SNEGSKA (reference sequence). Trimming removed 6 bases from V and 4 bases from J; junction bases left unmatched: 8. This CDR3 region has 15 residues. CDR3 protein: CSAPGLAGGPDTQYF. CDR3 sequence (DNA): TGCAGTGCCCCCGGCCTAGCGGGGGGGCCAGATACGCAGTATTTT.

This clonotype was recorded many times. The V and J genes are TRBV7-9 and TRBJ2-3, with D hard to call. V lost 5 bases, J lost 1 base, and 4 bases lay in between. The CDR3 has 12 amino acids. The germline gives CDR1 SEHNR, CDR2 FQNEAQ (reference sequence). CDR3 sequence: CASSGGTDTQYF. CDR3 bases: TGTGCCAGCAGCGGGGGCACAGATACGCAGTATTTT.